The rows below give T cell receptor beta chains drawn from one sample of a study of blood T cell repertoires in COVID-19. Profiling relied on immunoSEQ multiplex PCR, and the TCRdb table lists in-frame clones only, not all of them. This table holds 300,000 to 400,000 clones, 80% to 90% found once. Sequencing was carried out using peripheral blood. The receptors shown here come from a man aged 25-45 years with COVID-19, enrolled during active disease. Both conserved end residues are trimmed from each CDR3. Fields, in order: J gene, clone size, V gene, CDR3 protein. Clone size is given for some rows only: seen once, a few or many times, or a class if the clone is expanded.

TRBJ2-1 NA TRBV24-1 ATRDSGGSYNEQF
TRBJ2-7 NA TRBV7-2 ASSLSSYEQY
TRBJ1-4 NA TRBV5-8 ASSSGRENEKLF
TRBJ1-4 NA TRBV7-9 ASSLVRSTTNEKLF
TRBJ2-7 NA TRBV20-1 SAPVFYEQY
TRBJ2-3 NA TRBV11-3 ASSNSLAAGSTDTQY
TRBJ2-1 NA TRBV7-9 ASSLGEKVKF
TRBJ1-2 once TRBV18 ASSPAGTGSYGYT
TRBJ2-5 once TRBV6-2/TRBV6-3 ASSYIGAGQETQY
TRBJ2-5 NA TRBV6-5 ASRKTGTGQETQY
TRBJ1-1 few TRBV29-1 SVKTGMGNTEAF
TRBJ2-7 once TRBV25-1 ASSETPGGYEQY
TRBJ2-5 NA TRBV12-3/TRBV12-4 ASTQGGETQY
TRBJ1-1 NA TRBV2 ASSVSSLRLNTEAF
TRBJ2-2 NA TRBV7-8 ASSPRGRETGELF
TRBJ2-7 once TRBV5-1 ASSPPRTGAYEQY
TRBJ1-3 NA TRBV5-6 ASSLGGQGLSSGNTIY
TRBJ1-1 few TRBV7-9 ASTVPGNTEAF
TRBJ2-3 NA TRBV15 ATSRVRGFTDTQY
TRBJ1-1 NA TRBV27 ASSSFDGHIPNTEAF
TRBJ2-1 NA TRBV5-6 ASSLLGASGRMDEQF
TRBJ1-4 NA TRBV7-2 ASSRTGDNEKLF
TRBJ2-3 NA TRBV9 ASSTGQGSDTQY
TRBJ2-3 NA TRBV3-1/TRBV3-2 ASSFPSGTSSTDTQY
TRBJ1-1 few TRBV20-1 SAFMNTEAF
TRBJ1-2 NA TRBV24-1 ATSDLVRNYGYT
TRBJ1-4 NA TRBV3-1/TRBV3-2 ASSRSVPGGGKLF
TRBJ2-3 once TRBV7-2 ASSFQGGPTDTQY
TRBJ2-4 few TRBV7-2 ASSTPDRRNIQY
TRBJ2-2 NA TRBV4-3 ASSQENVGGELF
TRBJ2-1 NA TRBV29-1 SVGMGRRKTNEQF
TRBJ2-5 NA TRBV2 ASTGPGMRETQY
TRBJ1-2 once TRBV24-1 ATSDSREPGGYT
TRBJ2-7 few TRBV4-3 ASSRGSGTTTYEQY
TRBJ2-2 NA TRBV5-4 ASSLGGLAGETGELF
TRBJ1-4 NA TRBV19 ASSLQRGAGEKLF
TRBJ1-1 NA TRBV2 AGQTGTGRYTEAF
TRBJ2-5 NA TRBV6-6 ASSYSRGTGQETQY
TRBJ1-2 NA TRBV18 ASSPSALSGYT
TRBJ2-5 few TRBV27 ASRRHSRQFKETQY
TRBJ2-1 once TRBV19 ASRTAEARNEQF
TRBJ2-5 NA TRBV10-3 AITLNRDRAQETQY
TRBJ1-1 few TRBV7-2 ASSLGAYRGTEAF
TRBJ2-5 NA TRBV7-3 ASSLSKAGETQY
TRBJ2-2 NA TRBV6-2/TRBV6-3 ASSTAGEGTGELF
TRBJ2-2 NA TRBV7-9 ASSLVNRIGELF
TRBJ2-3 NA TRBV19 ASSSTSGSTDTQY
TRBJ1-5 NA TRBV7-9 ASSLVTGGNQPQH
TRBJ2-3 NA TRBV6-2/TRBV6-3 ASSYIRVWGSDTQY
TRBJ2-7 NA TRBV28 ASRPPGTAYYEQY
TRBJ2-5 NA TRBV2 ASSEALAGARETQY
TRBJ1-2 NA TRBV18 ASSPGGRQFPPGYT
TRBJ1-4 NA TRBV19 ASTMGLNEKLF
TRBJ2-1 NA TRBV5-1 ASSPGSGQNYNEQF
TRBJ2-5 NA TRBV6-5 ASSLAGTRQETQY
TRBJ2-5 NA TRBV7-2 ASSLSRRWTGRETQY
TRBJ1-1 NA TRBV29-1 SLGQGVLNTEAF
TRBJ2-7 once TRBV6-5 ASSYRDRSYEQY
TRBJ1-1 NA TRBV6-2/TRBV6-3 ASSYTGYTEAF